Below are 5 T cell receptor beta chains sequenced from a single sample in a study of memory CD8 T cells in hepatitis C reinfection. Time point specified: late/post reinfection, 12 to 24 weeks after detection. Sorted cells were sequenced directly ex vivo without any in vitro expansion. Repertoires were generated with immunoSEQ multiplex PCR, while TCRdb's copy carries only in-frame clones and drops some. The table has about 43,000 clones, 75% to 90% seen once. The sequenced sample was naive CD8+ T cells sorted from blood. The receptors were gathered from a man in his late teens or twenties with hepatitis C virus infection.

The chain recombines TRBV7-6 with TRBJ2-7; D is unresolved. Germline CDR1 and CDR2: SGHVS and FNYEAQ. V was pared by 5 bases and J by 0 bases, with 8 bases between. The length of the CDR3 is 13 residues. CDR3 residues: CASSLGPSYEQYF. Written as DNA, the CDR3 is TGTGCCAGCAGCCTAGGGCCCTCCTACGAGCAGTACTTC.

The chain combines TRBV13 with TRBJ2-1; a weak D match, TRBD2 (6 bases). This CDR3 spans 12 amino acids. From germline, CDR1 is PRHDT and CDR2 FYEKMQ (reference sequence). The V end lost 2 bases, the J end lost 9 bases, and 8 bases lay between the germline ends. The CDR3 region is CASSLWGGEQFF. The CDR3, as DNA: TGTGCCAGCAGCTTATGGGGAGGTGAGCAGTTCTTC.

The sample holds one count of this clone. The chain joins TRBV9 to TRBJ1-2, with D unresolved. The germline CDR1 and CDR2 sequences are SGDLS and YYNGEE. Trimming cost V 0 bases and J 0 bases, with 6 bases left between them. This CDR3 comprises 14 residues. The CDR3 loop is CASSVGQSNYGYTF. DNA for the CDR3: TGTGCCAGCAGCGTAGGACAATCTAACTATGGCTACACCTTC.

The rearrangement joins TRBV4-1 to TRBJ2-2; D remains ambiguous. There are 12 residues in the CDR3. Germline lookup yields CDR1 MGHRA and CDR2 YSYEKL. V lost 3 bases, J lost 6 bases, and 5 bases lay in between. CDR3 in amino acids: CASSHVAGELFF. CDR3 sequence (DNA): TGCGCCAGCAGCCATGTCGCCGGGGAGCTGTTTTTT.

V usage is TRBV18 and J usage is TRBJ1-1, with 7 bases identical to TRBD1. Germline CDR1 is KGHSH and CDR2 is LQKENI. This CDR3 has 15 residues. V lost 5 bases to trimming and J lost 5 bases; unmatched junction nucleotides: 11. The DNA for the CDR3 is TGTGCCAGCTCATTCACAGGGGAAAGAGTTACTGAAGCTTTCTTT. It is translated as CASSFTGERVTEAFF.